This TCR beta chain was captured in a study of CD8 T cells in ankylosing spondylitis. Broader study findings: Disease-linked clones displayed a CD8+ phenotype and appeared relatively rarely in peripheral blood. For ankylosing spondylitis blood, a TCR beta motif of eight or nine highly homologous variants appeared characteristic. Significantly higher representation of disease-linked clones was reported for matched ankylosing spondylitis synovial fluid.

Germline CDR1 SNHLY, CDR2 FYNNEI. Trimming cost V 0 bases and J 12 bases, with 16 bases left between them. This CDR3 is 14 amino acids long. This clonotype showed up just a few times. Antigen: not known. With molecular barcodes, quantitative 5'-RACE was used to make the TCR beta libraries. TCRdb recomputed calls from the 5' RACE reads with MiXCR, one row per CDR3 protein. The data hold about 480,000 distinct CDR3 sequences, with 15% to 20% observed a single time. The material sequenced was blood, either unsorted or a sorted T cell fraction (not recorded which). The genes are TRBV2 and TRBJ2-3, with a weak D call TRBD2 (5 bases). This TCR came from a male donor with ankylosing spondylitis. The CDR3 here is CASSEARGRGEQYF. For the CDR3, the DNA is TGTGCCAGCAGTGAAGCGCGAGGGCGAGGTGAACAGTATTTT.